This passage covers 18 T cell receptor beta chains from one sample sequenced in a study of blood T cell repertoires in COVID-19. Only in-frame clones appear in the TCRdb table, and some are missing; sequencing was by immunoSEQ multiplex PCR. This sample has 160,000 or so clones, with under 90% found just once. Sequenced sample: peripheral blood. These receptor sequences come from a man in his sixties with acute or convalescent COVID-19.

V gene TRBV7-2 combines with J gene TRBJ2-3; D uncertain. The CDR3 is 14 residues long. The germline gives CDR1 SGHTA, CDR2 FQGNSA. The V and J ends lost 2 bases and 1 base respectively, with 7 bases between them. CDR3 sequence reads: CASSLSRGTDTQYF. The CDR3 DNA reads TGTGCCAGCAGCTTATCCCGGGGCACAGATACGCAGTATTTT.

The rearrangement joins TRBV28 to TRBJ2-6; D call uncertain. Trimming cost V 5 bases and J 1 base, with 3 bases left between them. Germline CDR1 MDHEN, CDR2 SYDVKM. The CDR3 has 13 amino acids. CDR3 loop: CASSPSGANVLTF. CDR3 DNA: TGTGCCAGCAGTCCTTCTGGGGCCAACGTCCTGACTTTC.

The chain joins TRBV11-2 to TRBJ1-1; TRBD1 is a possible D gene (6 bases). This CDR3 spans 16 amino acids. Germline V lookup: CDR1 SGHAT, CDR2 FQNNGV. V was cut by 2 bases and J by 2 bases, with 15 bases left in between. For the CDR3, the DNA is TGTGCCAGCAGCTTATTCTCCGGGACACCAAACACTGAAGCTTTCTTT. Its translation: CASSLFSGTPNTEAFF. The full variable domain, with the rest looked up from reference TRBV11-2 and TRBJ1-1, is EAGVAQSPRYKIIEKRQSVAFWCNPISGHATLYWYQQILGQGPKLLIQFQNNGVVDDSQLPKDRFSAERLKGVDSTLKIQPAKLEDSAVYLCASSLFSGTPNTEAFFGQGTRLTVV.

Note on this clone: At one end the junction does not follow the germline gene, possibly because of a read error. The chain links TRBV5-1 to TRBJ2-1; 12 bases line up with TRBD2. CDR1 and CDR2 from the germline V gene are SGHRS and YFSETQ. The CDR3 loop spans 12 amino acids. Here the CDR3 DNA reads TGCGCCAGCAGCGACCGACTAGCGGGAGAGGTCTTC. Translation gives CASSDRLAGEVF.

The V and J genes are TRBV5-4 and TRBJ2-6; 8 nucleotides match TRBD2. This CDR3 is built from 18 residues. Losses at the gene ends were 4 bases for V and 0 bases for J; bases not matched to a gene: 9. Germline lookup yields CDR1 SGHNT and CDR2 YYREEE (reference sequence). As DNA, the CDR3 is TGTGCCAGCAGCCGGGGGGGCCAAGTTATCTCTGGGGCCAACGTCCTGACTTTC. Translation gives CASSRGGQVISGANVLTF.

This clone was counted only a few times. The chain links TRBV28 to TRBJ1-1; TRBD1 aligns across 8 bases. The CDR3 totals 13 residues. With V trimmed by 6 bases and J by 5 bases, 5 bases remained unmatched. CDR1 is MDHEN, CDR2 SYDVKM, per germline. The chain's CDR3 is CASSPGGRTEAFF. The CDR3, as DNA: TGTGCCAGCAGCCCAGGGGGCAGGACTGAAGCTTTCTTT.

This clone was observed a few times. The gene calls are TRBV12-3 or TRBV12-4 and TRBJ2-7; D perhaps matches TRBD1 (6 bases). There are 12 residues in the CDR3. The V end was cut by 6 bases, the J end by 7 bases, with 13 bases between. The CDR3 here is CASSHRVGEQYF. CDR3 in DNA: TGTGCCAGCAGCCACAGGGTTGGGGAGCAGTACTTC.

The rearrangement links TRBV7-2 to TRBJ2-5, with 11 positions matching TRBD2. Per the germline V gene, CDR1 is SGHTA and CDR2 is FQGNSA. The V gene end was trimmed by 3 bases and the J gene end by 4 bases; junction bases not matched to a gene: 7. This CDR3 has 16 amino acids. CDR3 sequence (DNA): TGTGCCAGCAGCTTTAGCCTAGCGGGGGGCTCAGAGACCCAGTACTTC. Translated, it gives CASSFSLAGGSETQYF.

V usage is TRBV19 and J usage is TRBJ1-6; TRBD1 matches at 8 bases. Looked up from germline, CDR1 is LNHDA and CDR2 is SQIVND (reference sequence). CDR3 length: 14 amino acids. Trimming at V came to 4 bases and at J to 8 bases, leaving 4 bases not matched to a gene. Here the CDR3 DNA reads TGTGCCAGTAGTAGGACAGGGATGGATTCACCCCTCCACTTT. This codes for CASSRTGMDSPLHF.

V and J are TRBV7-6 and TRBJ2-7; a weak D match, TRBD1 (5 bases). This CDR3 has 15 amino acids. Trimming took 5 bases from V and 0 from J, leaving 14 bases between them. CDR1 and CDR2 from the germline V gene are SGHVS and FNYEAQ. CDR3 in amino acids: CASSPRVGHSYEQYF. As DNA, the CDR3 is TGTGCCAGCAGCCCCCGGGTGGGGCACTCCTACGAGCAGTACTTC.

The chain recombines TRBV6-5 with TRBJ2-1, with D perhaps TRBD2 (7 bases). Trimming cost V 7 bases and J 4 bases, with 17 bases left between them. The CDR3 is made up of 15 amino acids. Looked up from germline, CDR1 is MNHEY and CDR2 is SVGAGI. The CDR3 loop reads CASKSRGALYNEQFF. In DNA, the CDR3 is TGTGCCAGCAAATCCCGGGGGGCTCTGTACAATGAGCAGTTCTTC.

The chain has TRBV11-3 and TRBJ2-1, with TRBD1 matching 8 bases. The CDR3 has 13 residues. The V gene's germline CDR1 is SGHNT and CDR2 YENEEA. V shed 5 bases, J shed 9 bases, and the junction held 6 bases outside the gene matches. For the CDR3, the DNA is TGTGCCAGCAGCACACAGGGGGAAGGTGAGCAGTTCTTC. As protein: CASSTQGEGEQFF. The entire variable domain, with the rest obtained from reference TRBV11-3 and TRBJ2-1, is as follows: EAGVVQSPRYKIIEKKQPVAFWCNPISGHNTLYWYLQNLGQGPELLIRYENEEAVDDSQLPKDRFSAERLKGVDSTLKIQPAELGDSAVYLCASSTQGEGEQFFGPGTRLTVL.

The rearrangement joins TRBV2 to TRBJ2-1; 11 bases line up with TRBD2. With V trimmed by 6 bases and J by 4 bases, 5 bases remained unmatched. Germline-derived CDR1 and CDR2 are SNHLY and FYNNEI. The CDR3 extends over 15 amino acids. The CDR3 DNA is TGTGCCAGCAGACCGGGACTAGCGGTTTACAATGAGCAGTTCTTC. It codes for CASRPGLAVYNEQFF.

This chain joins TRBV5-1 and TRBJ2-7; 10 bases line up with TRBD2. Germline V gene sequence: CDR1 SGHRS, CDR2 YFSETQ. There are 15 residues in the CDR3. J was trimmed by 6 bases and V by 2 bases; bases with no gene match: 8. CDR3 sequence: CASSLPSSGRSEQYF. The CDR3 nucleotides are TGCGCCAGCAGCTTACCGAGTAGCGGGAGGAGCGAGCAGTACTTC. Looking up the rest from reference TRBV5-1 and TRBJ2-7 gives the full variable domain: KAGVTQTPRYLIKTRGQQVTLSCSPISGHRSVSWYQQTPGQGLQFLFEYFSETQRNKGNFPGRFSGRQFSNSRSEMNVSTLELGDSALYLCASSLPSSGRSEQYFGPGTRLTVT.

Here the CDR3 DNA reads TGTGCCAGCTCACGGCAGACAGGGAACACTGAAGCTTTCTTT. This sequence encodes CASSRQTGNTEAFF. This chain connects TRBV18 to TRBJ1-1; possibly TRBD1 for D (6 bases). Trimming took off 4 bases at V and 1 base at J, with 10 bases between the two ends. From germline, CDR1 is KGHSH and CDR2 LQKENI. The CDR3 length is 14 residues.

This sequence joins TRBV5-5 and TRBJ2-5, with TRBD2 matching 8 bases. Germline V gene data show CDR1 as SGHKS and CDR2 as YYEKEE (reference sequence). With 2 bases clipped from V and 0 bases from J, the junction kept 12 bases outside the gene matches. This CDR3 has 18 residues. CDR3 region: CASSFASDGGAHQETQYF. CDR3 nucleotides: TGTGCCAGCAGCTTCGCATCGGACGGGGGGGCCCACCAAGAGACCCAGTACTTC.

This clone was picked up one time. The chain couples TRBV12-3 or TRBV12-4 to TRBJ1-6; weak D call: TRBD1 (5 bases). V lost 5 bases and J 9 bases, leaving 8 bases between the germline ends. This CDR3 region has 12 residues. DNA of the CDR3: TGTGCCAGCAGTGTCGGGGGTTCACCCCTCCACTTT. This translates into CASSVGGSPLHF.

The V call is TRBV9, the J call TRBJ1-1, with 10 bases that match TRBD1. Germline loops: CDR1 SGDLS, CDR2 YYNGEE. V shed 4 bases and J 6 bases; nucleotides not matched to a gene: 9. The CDR3 is 15 residues long. CDR3 loop: CASSPRQGASAEAFF. The CDR3 region has the DNA TGTGCCAGCAGCCCGCGACAGGGGGCGAGCGCTGAAGCTTTCTTT.